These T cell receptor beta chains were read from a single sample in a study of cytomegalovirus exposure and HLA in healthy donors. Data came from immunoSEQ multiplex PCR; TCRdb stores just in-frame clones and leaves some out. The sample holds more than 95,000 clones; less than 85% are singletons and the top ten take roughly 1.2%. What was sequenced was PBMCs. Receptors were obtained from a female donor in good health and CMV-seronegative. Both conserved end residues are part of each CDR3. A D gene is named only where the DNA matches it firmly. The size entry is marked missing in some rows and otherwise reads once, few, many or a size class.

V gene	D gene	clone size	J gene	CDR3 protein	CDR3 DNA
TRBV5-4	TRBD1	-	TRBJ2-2	CASSPGQGYTGELFF	TGTGCCAGCAGCCCCGGACAGGGATACACCGGGGAGCTGTTTTTT
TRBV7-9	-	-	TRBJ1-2	CASSLDGGPGGYTF	TGTGCCAGCAGCTTAGACGGGGGGCCGGGCGGCTACACCTTC
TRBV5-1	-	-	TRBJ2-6	CASSLVVQGSGANVLTF	TGCGCCAGCAGCTTGGTCGTACAGGGCTCTGGGGCCAACGTCCTGACTTTC
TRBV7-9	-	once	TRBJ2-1	CASSADGLAGGHGEQFF	TGTGCCAGCAGCGCCGACGGACTAGCAGGGGGACATGGTGAGCAGTTCTTC
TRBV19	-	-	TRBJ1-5	CASRGRENQPQHF	TGTGCCAGTAGAGGACGGGAAAATCAGCCCCAGCATTTT
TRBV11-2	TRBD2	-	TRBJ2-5	CASSSRRGRETQYF	TGTGCCAGCAGCTCGCGGCGGGGGAGAGAGACCCAGTACTTC
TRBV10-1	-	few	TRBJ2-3	CASRAGFSTDTQYF	TGCGCCAGCAGAGCCGGTTTTAGCACAGATACGCAGTATTTT
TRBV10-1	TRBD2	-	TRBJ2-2	CASLSGGAGGELFF	TGCGCCAGCCTTAGCGGGGGGGCGGGCGGGGAGCTGTTTTTT
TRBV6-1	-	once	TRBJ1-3	CASSSMTAGNTIYF	TGTGCCAGCAGTTCTATGACAGCTGGAAACACCATATATTTT
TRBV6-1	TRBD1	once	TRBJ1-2	CASRGTVYYGYTF	TGTGCCAGCCGAGGGACAGTATACTATGGCTACACCTTC
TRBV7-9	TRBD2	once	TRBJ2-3	CASSTGLAATDTQYF	TGTGCCAGCAGCACGGGACTAGCGGCCACAGATACGCAGTATTTT
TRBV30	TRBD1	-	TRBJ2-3	CAWSDLSTGADTQYF	TGTGCCTGGAGCGACCTATCGACAGGGGCAGATACGCAGTATTTT
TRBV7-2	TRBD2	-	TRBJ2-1	CASSLGLAEYNEQFF	TGTGCCAGCAGCTTGGGACTAGCGGAATACAATGAGCAGTTCTTC
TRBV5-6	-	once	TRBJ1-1	CASRFGGGTEAFF	TGTGCCAGCAGATTCGGCGGGGGCACTGAAGCTTTCTTT
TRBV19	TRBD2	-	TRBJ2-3	CASRKAGVTDTQYF	TGTGCCAGTAGAAAAGCGGGAGTTACAGATACGCAGTATTTT
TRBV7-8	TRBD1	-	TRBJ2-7	CASSSLATGGPYEQYF	TGTGCCAGCAGCTCCCTGGCGACAGGGGGCCCCTACGAGCAGTACTTC
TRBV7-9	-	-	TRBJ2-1	CASSSGVYNEQFF	TGTGCCAGCAGCTCCGGGGTTTACAATGAGCAGTTCTTC
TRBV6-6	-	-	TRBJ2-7	CASDNDNSYEQYF	TGTGCCAGCGATAACGACAACTCCTACGAGCAGTACTTC
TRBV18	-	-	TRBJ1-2	CASSPSAGADGYTF	TGTGCCAGCTCACCAAGTGCGGGGGCTGATGGCTACACCTTC
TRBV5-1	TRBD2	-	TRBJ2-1	CASSSGTSRVYEQFF	TGCGCCAGCAGTTCCGGGACTAGTAGGGTCTATGAGCAGTTCTTC